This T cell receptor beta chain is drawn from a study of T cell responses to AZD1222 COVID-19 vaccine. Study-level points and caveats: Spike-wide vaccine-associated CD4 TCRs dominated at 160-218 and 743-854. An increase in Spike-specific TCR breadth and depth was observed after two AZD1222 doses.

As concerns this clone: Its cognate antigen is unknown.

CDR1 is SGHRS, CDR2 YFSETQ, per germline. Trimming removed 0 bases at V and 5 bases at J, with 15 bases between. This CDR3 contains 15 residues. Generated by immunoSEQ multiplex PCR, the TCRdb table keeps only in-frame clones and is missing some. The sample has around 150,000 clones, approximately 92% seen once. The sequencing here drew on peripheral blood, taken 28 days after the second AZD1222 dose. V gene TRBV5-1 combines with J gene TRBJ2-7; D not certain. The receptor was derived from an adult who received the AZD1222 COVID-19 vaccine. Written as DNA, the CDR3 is TGCGCCAGCAGCTTGGAGAGCCCACCTCTGGACGAGCAGTACTTC. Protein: CASSLESPPLDEQYF.